The TCR beta chain under discussion was sequenced for a study of T cell responses to AZD1222 COVID-19 vaccine. General study findings and limits: Seropositive at baseline were only a handful of AZD1222 recipients.

The assay was immunoSEQ multiplex PCR, and TCRdb's table has in-frame clones only and misses some. The sample yields some 160,000 clones, 87% seen once. Notes on this clone: The antigen is unknown.

The sample was peripheral blood, taken 28 days after the second AZD1222 dose. This clonotype originated in an adult who received the AZD1222 COVID-19 vaccine.

CDR3 residues: CATSRDKQGQYF. CDR3 nucleotide sequence: TGTGCCACCAGCAGGGATAAACAGGGGCAGTACTTC. The chain couples TRBV15 to TRBJ2-7; the D gene is possibly TRBD1 (6 bases). This CDR3 comprises 12 residues. Trimming removed 3 bases from V and 9 bases from J, with 12 bases in between. Germline CDR1 is LNHNV and CDR2 is YYDKDF (reference sequence).